This T cell receptor beta chain was sequenced for a study of cytomegalovirus exposure and HLA in healthy donors. V gave up 5 bases and J gave up 4 bases; unmatched junction bases: 5. The length of the CDR3 is 15 residues. Germline V gene sequence: CDR1 LNHDA, CDR2 SQIVND (reference sequence). Of note for this clone: Its antigen is not identified.

General study findings and limits: Within the data, a cluster of highly shared sequence variants was likely a sequencing artifact.

PCR primers comprised 60 Vbeta and 13 Jbeta primers. Here immunoSEQ multiplex PCR was the method, and the copy in TCRdb shows in-frame clones only, minus some. The sample lists roughly 90,000 clones; 70% to 85% were seen once. Material for sequencing was PBMCs. The sequence derives from a man between 25 and 39 years old in good health and CMV-seropositive. The J gene is TRBJ1-5, the V gene TRBV19, with 10 bases matching TRBD1. CDR3 protein: CASSGGQGRNQPQHF. Written as DNA, the CDR3 is TGTGCCAGTAGTGGGGGACAGGGGAGAAATCAGCCCCAGCATTTT.